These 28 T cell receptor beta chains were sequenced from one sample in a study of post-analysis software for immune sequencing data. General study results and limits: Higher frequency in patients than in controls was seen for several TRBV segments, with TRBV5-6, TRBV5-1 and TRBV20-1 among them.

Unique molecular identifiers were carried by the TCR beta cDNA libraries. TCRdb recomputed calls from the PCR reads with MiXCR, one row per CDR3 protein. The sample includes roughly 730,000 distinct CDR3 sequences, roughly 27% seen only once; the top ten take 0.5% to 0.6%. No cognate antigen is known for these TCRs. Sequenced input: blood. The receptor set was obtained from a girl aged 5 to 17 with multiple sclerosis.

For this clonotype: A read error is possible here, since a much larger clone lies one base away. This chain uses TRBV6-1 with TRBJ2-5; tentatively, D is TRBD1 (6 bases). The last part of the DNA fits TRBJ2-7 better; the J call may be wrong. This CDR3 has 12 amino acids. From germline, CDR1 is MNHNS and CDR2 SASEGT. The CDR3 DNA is TGTGCCAGCAACAGGGCGACCTGCGAGCAGTACTTC. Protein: CASNRATCEQYF.

The CDR3 region has the DNA TGCAGTGCTACCCCTAGCGGGAGCTCCACCGGGGAGCTGTTTTTT. It specifies CSATPSGSSTGELFF. This chain uses TRBV20-1 with TRBJ2-2, with 10 bases lining up with TRBD2. The CDR3 has 15 residues. The germline CDR1 and CDR2 sequences are DFQATT and SNEGSKA (reference sequence). Germline trimming cut 4 bases from V and 4 bases from J; bases unmatched to any gene: 6.

The CDR3 is CSAGGRINQPQHF. CDR3 nucleotide sequence: TGCAGTGCTGGGGGGCGGATAAATCAGCCCCAGCATTTT. The rearrangement joins TRBV20-1 to TRBJ1-5; weak D call: TRBD1 (6 bases). Germline V CDR1 and CDR2: DFQATT, SNEGSKA (reference sequence). V was clipped by 5 bases and J by 4 bases, with 12 bases between them. This CDR3 contains 13 residues.

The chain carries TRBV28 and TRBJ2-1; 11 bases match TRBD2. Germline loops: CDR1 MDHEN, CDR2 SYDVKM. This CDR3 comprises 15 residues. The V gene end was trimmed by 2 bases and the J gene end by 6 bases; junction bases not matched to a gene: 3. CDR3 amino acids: CASSLIAGGRNEQFF. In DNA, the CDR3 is TGTGCCAGCAGTTTAATAGCGGGGGGGCGCAATGAGCAGTTCTTC. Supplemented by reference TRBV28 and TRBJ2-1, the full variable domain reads DVKVTQSSRYLVKRTGEKVFLECVQDMDHENMFWYRQDPGLGLRLIYFSYDVKMKEKGDIPEGYSVSREKKERFSLILESASTNQTSMYLCASSLIAGGRNEQFFGPGTRLTVL.

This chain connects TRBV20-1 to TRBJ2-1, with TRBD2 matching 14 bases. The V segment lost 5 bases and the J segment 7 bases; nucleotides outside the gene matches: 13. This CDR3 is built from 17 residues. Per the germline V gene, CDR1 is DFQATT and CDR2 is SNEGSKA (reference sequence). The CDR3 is CSAPRLAGGLARNEQFF. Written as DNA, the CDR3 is TGCAGTGCTCCCCGACTAGCGGGAGGGTTGGCTCGGAATGAGCAGTTCTTC.

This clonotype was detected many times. The CDR3 spells CASTPGTSGTGGEYF. CDR3 DNA: TGTGCCAGCACACCCGGGACTAGCGGGACGGGCGGGGAGTATTTT. The rearrangement links TRBV28 to TRBJ2-3, with TRBD2 matching over 13 bases. The CDR3 consists of 15 residues. Losses at the gene ends were 7 bases for V and 13 bases for J; bases not matched to a gene: 14. CDR1 is MDHEN, CDR2 SYDVKM, per germline.

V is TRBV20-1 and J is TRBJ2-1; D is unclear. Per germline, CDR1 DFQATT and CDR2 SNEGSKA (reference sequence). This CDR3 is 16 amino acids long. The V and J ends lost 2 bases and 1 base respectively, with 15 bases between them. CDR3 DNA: TGCAGTGCTAGACCCGCTCTTCCCCATTCCTACAATGAGCAGTTCTTC. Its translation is CSARPALPHSYNEQFF.

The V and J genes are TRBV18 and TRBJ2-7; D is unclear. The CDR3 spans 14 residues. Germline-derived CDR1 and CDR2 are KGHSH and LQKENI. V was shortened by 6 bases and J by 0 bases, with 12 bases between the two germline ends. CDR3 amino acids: CASSAAQDSYEQYF. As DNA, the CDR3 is TGTGCCAGCTCTGCGGCGCAGGACTCCTACGAGCAGTACTTC. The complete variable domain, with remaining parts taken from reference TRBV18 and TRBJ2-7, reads NAGVMQNPRHLVRRRGQEARLRCSPMKGHSHVYWYRQLPEEGLKFMVYLQKENIIDESGMPKERFSAEFPKEGPSILRIQQVVRGDSAAYFCASSAAQDSYEQYFGPGTRLTVT.

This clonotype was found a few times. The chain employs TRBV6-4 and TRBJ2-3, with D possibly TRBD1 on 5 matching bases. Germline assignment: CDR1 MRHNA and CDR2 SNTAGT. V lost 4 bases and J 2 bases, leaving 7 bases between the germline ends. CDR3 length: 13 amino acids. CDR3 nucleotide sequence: TGTGCCAGCAGTGCAGGGCCCACAGATACGCAGTATTTT. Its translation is CASSAGPTDTQYF.

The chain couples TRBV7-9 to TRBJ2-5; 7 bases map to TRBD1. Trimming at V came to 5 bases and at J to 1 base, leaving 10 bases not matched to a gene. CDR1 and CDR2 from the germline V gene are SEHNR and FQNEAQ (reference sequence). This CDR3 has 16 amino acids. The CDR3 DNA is TGTGCCAGCAGCAGACGGACAGGACCCCTCCAAGAGACCCAGTACTTC. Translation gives CASSRRTGPLQETQYF.

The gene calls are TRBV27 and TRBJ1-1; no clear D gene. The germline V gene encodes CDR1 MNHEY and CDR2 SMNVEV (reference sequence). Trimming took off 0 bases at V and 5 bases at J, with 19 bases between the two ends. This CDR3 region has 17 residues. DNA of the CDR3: TGTGCCAGCAGTTTATCGAAGGGAGCACAGCTGGATACTGAAGCTTTCTTT. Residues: CASSLSKGAQLDTEAFF.

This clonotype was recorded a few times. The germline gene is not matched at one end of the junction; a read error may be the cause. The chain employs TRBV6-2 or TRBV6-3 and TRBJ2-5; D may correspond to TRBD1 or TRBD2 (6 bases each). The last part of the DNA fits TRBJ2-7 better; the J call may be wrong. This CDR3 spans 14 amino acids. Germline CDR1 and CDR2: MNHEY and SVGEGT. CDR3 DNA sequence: TGTGCCAGCCGAGGGCTGGGGGGCTCCCACGAGCAGTACTTC. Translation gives CASRGLGGSHEQYF.

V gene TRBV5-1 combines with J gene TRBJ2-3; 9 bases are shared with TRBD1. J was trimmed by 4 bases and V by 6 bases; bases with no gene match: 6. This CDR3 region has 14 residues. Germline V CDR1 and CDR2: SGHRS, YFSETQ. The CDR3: CASTQGAMADTQYF. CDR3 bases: TGCGCCAGCACACAGGGGGCCATGGCAGATACGCAGTATTTT.

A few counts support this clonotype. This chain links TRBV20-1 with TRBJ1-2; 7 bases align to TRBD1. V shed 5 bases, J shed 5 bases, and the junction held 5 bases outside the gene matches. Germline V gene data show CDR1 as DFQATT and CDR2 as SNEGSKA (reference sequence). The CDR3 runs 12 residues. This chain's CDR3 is CSARQGPYGYTF. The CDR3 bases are TGCAGTGCTCGACAGGGTCCTTATGGCTACACCTTC.

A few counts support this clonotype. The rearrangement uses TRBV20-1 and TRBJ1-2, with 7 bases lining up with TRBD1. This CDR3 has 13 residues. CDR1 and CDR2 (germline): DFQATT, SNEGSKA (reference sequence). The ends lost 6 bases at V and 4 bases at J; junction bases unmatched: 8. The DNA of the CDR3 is TGCAGTGCCCAGAGACAGGGACCCTATGGCTACACCTTC. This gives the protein CSAQRQGPYGYTF.

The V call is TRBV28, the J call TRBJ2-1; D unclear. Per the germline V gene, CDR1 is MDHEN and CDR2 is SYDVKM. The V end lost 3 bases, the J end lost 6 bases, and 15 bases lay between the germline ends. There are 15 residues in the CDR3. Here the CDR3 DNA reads TGTGCCAGCAGTTTTTTGAGGCTCAGAGTCAATGAGCAGTTCTTC. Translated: CASSFLRLRVNEQFF.

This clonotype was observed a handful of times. Here the CDR3 reads CASSTWGGADFTEQFF. DNA for the CDR3: TGTGCCAGCAGCACCTGGGGGGGGGCCGATTTCACTGAGCAGTTCTTC. The rearrangement links TRBV7-8 to TRBJ2-1, with a tentative D call TRBD2 (7 bases). The CDR3 has 16 amino acids. V was cut by 5 bases and J by 9 bases, with 23 bases left in between. Looked up from germline, CDR1 is SGHVS and CDR2 is FQNEAQ.

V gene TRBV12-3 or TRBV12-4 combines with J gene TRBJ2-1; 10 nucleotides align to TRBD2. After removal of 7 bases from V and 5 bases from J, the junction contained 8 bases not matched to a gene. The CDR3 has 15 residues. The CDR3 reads CASTAGLAVHNEQFF. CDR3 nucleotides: TGTGCCAGCACCGCCGGACTAGCGGTCCACAATGAGCAGTTCTTC.

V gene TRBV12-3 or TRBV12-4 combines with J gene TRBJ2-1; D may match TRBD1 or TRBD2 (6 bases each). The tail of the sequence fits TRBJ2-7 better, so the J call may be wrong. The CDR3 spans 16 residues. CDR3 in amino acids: CASSPLGGNSYNEQYF. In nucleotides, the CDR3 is TGTGCCAGCAGCCCGTTGGGGGGCAACTCCTACAATGAGCAGTACTTC.

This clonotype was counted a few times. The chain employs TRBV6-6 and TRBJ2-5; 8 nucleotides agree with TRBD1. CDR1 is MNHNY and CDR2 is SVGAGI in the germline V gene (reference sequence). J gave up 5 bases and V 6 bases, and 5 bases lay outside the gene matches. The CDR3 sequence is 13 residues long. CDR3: CASSETGGETQYF. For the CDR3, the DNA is TGTGCCAGCAGCGAAACAGGGGGGGAGACCCAGTACTTC.

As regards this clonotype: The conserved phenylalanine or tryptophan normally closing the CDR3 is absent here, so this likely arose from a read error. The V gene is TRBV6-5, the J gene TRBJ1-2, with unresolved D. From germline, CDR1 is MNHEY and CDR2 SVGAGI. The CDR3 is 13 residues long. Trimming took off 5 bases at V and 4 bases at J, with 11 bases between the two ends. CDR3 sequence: CASSKGIGYGYTV. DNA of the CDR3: TGTGCCAGCAGTAAGGGAATAGGCTATGGCTACACCGTC.

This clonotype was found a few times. CDR3 loop: CASTSGRGLDYGYTF. In DNA form, the CDR3 reads TGCGCCAGCACCTCCGGGAGGGGCTTGGACTATGGCTACACCTTC. The rearrangement links TRBV5-1 to TRBJ1-2; TRBD1 might be the D (5 bases). The CDR3 extends over 15 amino acids. Per the germline V gene, CDR1 is SGHRS and CDR2 is YFSETQ. V dropped 6 bases and J dropped 3 bases, with 18 bases sitting between them.

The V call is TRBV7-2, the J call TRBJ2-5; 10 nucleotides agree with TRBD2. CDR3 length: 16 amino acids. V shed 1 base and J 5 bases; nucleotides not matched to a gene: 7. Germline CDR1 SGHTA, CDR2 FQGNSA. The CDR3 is CASSLEQREGRETQYF. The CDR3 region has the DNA TGTGCCAGCAGCTTAGAACAGCGGGAGGGCCGGGAGACCCAGTACTTC.

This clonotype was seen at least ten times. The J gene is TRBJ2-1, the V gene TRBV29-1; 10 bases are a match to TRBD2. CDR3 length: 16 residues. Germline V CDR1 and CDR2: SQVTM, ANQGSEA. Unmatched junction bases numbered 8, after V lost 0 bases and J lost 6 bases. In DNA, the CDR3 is TGCAGCGTTGAAGAGGCTAGCGGGAGTCAGTTCAATGAGCAGTTCTTC. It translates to CSVEEASGSQFNEQFF.

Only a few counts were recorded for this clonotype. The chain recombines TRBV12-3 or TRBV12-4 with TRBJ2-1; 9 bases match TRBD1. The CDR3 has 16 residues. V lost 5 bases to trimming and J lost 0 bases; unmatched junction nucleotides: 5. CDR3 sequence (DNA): TGTGCCAGCAGTCCGTCGGGACAGGGCTCCTACAATGAGCAGTTCTTC. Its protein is CASSPSGQGSYNEQFF.

The CDR3 DNA reads TGTGCCAGCAGCGGAAGATGGACAGATACGCAGTATTTT. Translated, it gives CASSGRWTDTQYF. The J gene is TRBJ2-3, the V gene TRBV7-2; D remains ambiguous. This CDR3 is 13 amino acids long. Trimming stripped 5 bases from V and 3 bases from J, with 9 bases between. From germline, CDR1 is SGHTA and CDR2 FQGNSA.

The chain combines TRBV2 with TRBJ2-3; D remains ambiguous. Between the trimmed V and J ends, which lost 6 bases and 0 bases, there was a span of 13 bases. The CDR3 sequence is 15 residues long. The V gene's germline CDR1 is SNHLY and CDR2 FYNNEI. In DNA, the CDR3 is TGTGCCAGCAGAAAATCTAGAACTAGCACAGATACGCAGTATTTT. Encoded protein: CASRKSRTSTDTQYF.

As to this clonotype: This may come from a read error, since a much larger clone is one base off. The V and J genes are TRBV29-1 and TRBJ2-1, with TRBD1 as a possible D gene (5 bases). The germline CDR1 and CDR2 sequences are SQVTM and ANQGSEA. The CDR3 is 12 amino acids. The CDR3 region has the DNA TGCAGCGTTGCGCTCCTTTCTGTGGGGCAGGTCTTC. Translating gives CSVALLSVGQVF.